The clone carrying this T cell receptor beta chain is medium-sized. The target antigen is unknown. Germline CDR1 reads DFQATT; CDR2 reads SNEGSKA (reference sequence). The CDR3 has 15 residues. Trimming removed 3 bases from V and 3 bases from J, with 16 bases in between. Treatment described: skin biopsy from PPD injection site in Mantoux-positive individual. TCR cDNA received a 3' ligated oligonucleotide that carried a UMI. Biopsied sites were PPD injections in people with a positive Mantoux test. This record belongs to a study of naive and memory T cell subsets. Study-wide results and limits: Delayed type IV hypersensitivity infiltration was taken to explain higher tuberculin-site TCR counts. Potentially, T cell activation and differentiation skew this RNA-based measurement.

Four PCR rounds used nested alpha and beta constant region primers plus the SP2 primer. For blood and skin samples, reverse transcription used TCR alpha and beta constant primers. TCRdb re-called the UMI-ligation and nested PCR reads with MiXCR, one entry per CDR3 protein. The repertoire holds over 11,000 distinct CDR3 sequences, with under 6.5% as singletons. This TCR was recovered from an adult in good health. This sample comprised skin, obtained from a tuberculin skin test site. The rearrangement links TRBV20-1 to TRBJ2-3, with D maybe TRBD2 (5 bases). The CDR3 spells CSARKLEGRTDTQYF. For the CDR3, the DNA is TGCAGTGCTAGGAAACTAGAGGGAAGGACAGATACGCAGTATTTT.